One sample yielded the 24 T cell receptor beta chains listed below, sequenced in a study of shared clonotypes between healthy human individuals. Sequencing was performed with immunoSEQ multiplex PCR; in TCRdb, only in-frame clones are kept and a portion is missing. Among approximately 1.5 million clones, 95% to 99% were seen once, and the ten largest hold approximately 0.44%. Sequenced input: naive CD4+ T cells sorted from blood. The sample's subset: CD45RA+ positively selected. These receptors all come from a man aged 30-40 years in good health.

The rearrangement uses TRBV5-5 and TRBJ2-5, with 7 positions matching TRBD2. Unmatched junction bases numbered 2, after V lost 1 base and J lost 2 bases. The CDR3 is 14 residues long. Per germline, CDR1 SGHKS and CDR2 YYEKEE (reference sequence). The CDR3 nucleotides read TGTGCCAGCAGCTTGTCTAGCGGACAAGAGACCCAGTACTTC. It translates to CASSLSSGQETQYF.

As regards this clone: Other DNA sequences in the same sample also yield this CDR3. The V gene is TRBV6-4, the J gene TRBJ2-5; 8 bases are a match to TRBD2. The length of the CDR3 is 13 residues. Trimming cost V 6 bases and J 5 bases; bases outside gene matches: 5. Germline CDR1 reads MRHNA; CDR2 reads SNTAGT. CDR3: CASSGRAGETQYF. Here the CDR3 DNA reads TGTGCCAGCAGCGGGAGGGCCGGGGAGACCCAGTACTTC.

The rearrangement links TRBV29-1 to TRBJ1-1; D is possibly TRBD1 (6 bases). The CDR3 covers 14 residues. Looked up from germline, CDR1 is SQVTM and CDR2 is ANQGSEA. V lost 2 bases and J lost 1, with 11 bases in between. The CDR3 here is CSVETGAGNTEAFF. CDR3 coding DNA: TGCAGCGTTGAAACGGGGGCTGGGAACACTGAAGCTTTCTTT. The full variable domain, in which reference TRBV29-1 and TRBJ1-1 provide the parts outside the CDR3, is SAVISQKPSRDICQRGTSLTIQCQVDSQVTMMFWYRQQPGQSLTLIATANQGSEATYESGFVIDKFPISRPNLTFSTLTVSNMSPEDSSIYLCSVETGAGNTEAFFGQGTRLTVV.

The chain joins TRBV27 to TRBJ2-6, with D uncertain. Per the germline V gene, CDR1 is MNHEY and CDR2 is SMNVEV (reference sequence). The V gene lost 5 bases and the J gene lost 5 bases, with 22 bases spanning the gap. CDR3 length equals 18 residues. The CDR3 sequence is CASSSVDWLQSRANVLTF. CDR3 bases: TGTGCCAGCAGTAGTGTAGACTGGCTACAAAGTCGGGCCAACGTCCTGACTTTC.

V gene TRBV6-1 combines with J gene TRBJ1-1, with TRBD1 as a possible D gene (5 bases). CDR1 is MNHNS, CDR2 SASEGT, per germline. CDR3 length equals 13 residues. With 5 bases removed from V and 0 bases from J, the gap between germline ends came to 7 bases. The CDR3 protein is CASSNRLNTEAFF. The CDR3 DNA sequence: TGTGCCAGCAGTAACAGGTTGAACACTGAAGCTTTCTTT.

The CDR3 coding sequence is TGTGCCAGCAGTGGACCATTGGGGGTGGGTCAGCCCCAGCATTTT. Residues: CASSGPLGVGQPQHF. The gene calls are TRBV6-1 and TRBJ1-5, with TRBD1 as a possible D gene (5 bases). Germline loops: CDR1 MNHNS, CDR2 SASEGT. V lost 4 bases and J lost 6, with 16 bases in between. The CDR3 extends over 15 amino acids.

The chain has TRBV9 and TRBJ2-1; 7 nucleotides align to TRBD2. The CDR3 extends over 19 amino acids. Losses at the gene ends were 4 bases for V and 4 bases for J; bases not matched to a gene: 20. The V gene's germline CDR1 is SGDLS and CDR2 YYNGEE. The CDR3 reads CASSSGKRGNSPGYNEQFF. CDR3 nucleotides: TGTGCCAGCAGCTCCGGAAAGCGGGGAAACAGCCCCGGGTACAATGAGCAGTTCTTC.

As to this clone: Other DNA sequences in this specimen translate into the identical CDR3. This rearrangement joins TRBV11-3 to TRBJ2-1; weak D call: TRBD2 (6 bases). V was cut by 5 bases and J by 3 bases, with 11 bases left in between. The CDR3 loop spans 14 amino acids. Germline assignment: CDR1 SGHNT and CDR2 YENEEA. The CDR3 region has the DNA TGTGCCAGCAGCCCCGGAGGGAACTACAATGAGCAGTTCTTC. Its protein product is CASSPGGNYNEQFF.

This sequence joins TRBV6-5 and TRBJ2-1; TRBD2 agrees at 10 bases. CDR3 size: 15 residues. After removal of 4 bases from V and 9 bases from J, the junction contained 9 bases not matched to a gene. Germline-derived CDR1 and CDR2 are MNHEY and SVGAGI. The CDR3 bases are TGTGCCAGCAGTTCCCCTAGCGGGAGTAATCGTGAGCAGTTCTTC. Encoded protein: CASSSPSGSNREQFF.

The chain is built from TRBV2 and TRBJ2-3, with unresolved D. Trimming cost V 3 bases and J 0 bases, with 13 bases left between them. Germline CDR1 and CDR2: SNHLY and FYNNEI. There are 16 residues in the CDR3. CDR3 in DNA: TGTGCCAGCAGTGACAGAGACACTTCTAGCACAGATACGCAGTATTTT. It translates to CASSDRDTSSTDTQYF.

CDR3 DNA sequence: TGTGCCAGCAGTGAAAGGTACCCCCGGGACAGGGGAGATTACTTC. Protein product: CASSERYPRDRGDYF. V is TRBV6-1 and J is TRBJ2-5; 10 bases fit TRBD1. V lost 2 bases to trimming and J lost 14 bases; unmatched junction nucleotides: 14. From germline, CDR1 is MNHNS and CDR2 SASEGT. There are 15 residues in the CDR3.

CDR3 protein: CASSRTGTEGNEQFF. The CDR3 bases are TGCGCCAGCAGCCGCACCGGGACCGAGGGGAATGAGCAGTTCTTC. V is TRBV4-1 and J is TRBJ2-1; possibly TRBD1 or TRBD2 for D (5 bases each). The V gene lost 4 bases and the J gene lost 7 bases, with 17 bases spanning the gap. In germline, CDR1 is MGHRA, CDR2 YSYEKL. The CDR3 spans 15 residues.

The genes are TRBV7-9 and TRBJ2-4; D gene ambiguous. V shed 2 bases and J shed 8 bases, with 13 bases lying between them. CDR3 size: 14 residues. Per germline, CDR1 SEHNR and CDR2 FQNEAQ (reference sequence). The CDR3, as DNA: TGTGCCAGCAGCTTAATGCTTGGAAGGGACATTCAGTACTTC. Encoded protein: CASSLMLGRDIQYF.

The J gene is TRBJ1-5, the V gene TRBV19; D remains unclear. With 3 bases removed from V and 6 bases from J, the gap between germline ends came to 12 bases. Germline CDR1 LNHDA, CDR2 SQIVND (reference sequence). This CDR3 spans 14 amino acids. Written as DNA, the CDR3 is TGTGCCAGTAGTATCCGGGGTTTTGGTCAGCCCCAGCATTTT. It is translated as CASSIRGFGQPQHF.

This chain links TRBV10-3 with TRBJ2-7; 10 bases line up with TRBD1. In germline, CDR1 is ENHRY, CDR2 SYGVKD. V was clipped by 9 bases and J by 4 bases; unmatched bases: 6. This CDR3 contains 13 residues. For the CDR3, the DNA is TGTGCCATTCAGGGGGACAGGGGATACGAGCAGTACTTC. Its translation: CAIQGDRGYEQYF.

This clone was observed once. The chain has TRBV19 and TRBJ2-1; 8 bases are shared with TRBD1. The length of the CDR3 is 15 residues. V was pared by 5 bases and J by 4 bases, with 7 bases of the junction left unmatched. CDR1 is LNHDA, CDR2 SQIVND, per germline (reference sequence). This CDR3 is CASSAQGALYNEQFF. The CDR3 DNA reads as TGTGCCAGTAGTGCCCAGGGGGCTTTGTACAATGAGCAGTTCTTC.

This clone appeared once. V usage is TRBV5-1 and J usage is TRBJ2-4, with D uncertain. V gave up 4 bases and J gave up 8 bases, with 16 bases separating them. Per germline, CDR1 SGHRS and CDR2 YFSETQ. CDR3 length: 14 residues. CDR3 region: CASSATRLEDIQYF. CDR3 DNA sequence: TGCGCCAGCAGCGCTACCCGGCTAGAGGACATTCAGTACTTC. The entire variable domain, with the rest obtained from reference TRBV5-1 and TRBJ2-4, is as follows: KAGVTQTPRYLIKTRGQQVTLSCSPISGHRSVSWYQQTPGQGLQFLFEYFSETQRNKGNFPGRFSGRQFSNSRSEMNVSTLELGDSALYLCASSATRLEDIQYFGAGTRLSVL.

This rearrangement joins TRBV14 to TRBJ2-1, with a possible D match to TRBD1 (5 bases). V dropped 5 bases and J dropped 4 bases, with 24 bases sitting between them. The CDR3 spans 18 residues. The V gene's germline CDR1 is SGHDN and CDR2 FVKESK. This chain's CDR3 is CASSSFLGPDSNYNEQFF. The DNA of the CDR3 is TGTGCCAGCAGCTCATTTTTAGGGCCAGACAGTAATTACAATGAGCAGTTCTTC.

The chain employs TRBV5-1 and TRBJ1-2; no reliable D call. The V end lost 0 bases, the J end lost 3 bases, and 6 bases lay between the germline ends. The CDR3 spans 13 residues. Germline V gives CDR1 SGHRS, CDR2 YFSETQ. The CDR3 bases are TGCGCCAGCAGCTTGGACTCCGACTATGGCTACACCTTC. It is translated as CASSLDSDYGYTF.

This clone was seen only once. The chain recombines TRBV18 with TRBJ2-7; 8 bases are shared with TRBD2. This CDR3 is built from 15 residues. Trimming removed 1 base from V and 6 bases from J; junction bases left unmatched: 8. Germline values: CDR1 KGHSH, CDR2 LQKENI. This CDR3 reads CASSPLGLGGREQYF. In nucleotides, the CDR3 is TGTGCCAGCTCACCACTGGGACTAGGAGGTCGCGAGCAGTACTTC.

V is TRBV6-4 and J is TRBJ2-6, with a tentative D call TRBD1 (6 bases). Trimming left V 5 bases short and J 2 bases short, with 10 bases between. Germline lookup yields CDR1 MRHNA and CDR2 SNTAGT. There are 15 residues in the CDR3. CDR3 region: CASSQTGTGANVLTF. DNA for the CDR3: TGTGCCAGCAGTCAAACAGGGACTGGGGCCAACGTCCTGACTTTC.

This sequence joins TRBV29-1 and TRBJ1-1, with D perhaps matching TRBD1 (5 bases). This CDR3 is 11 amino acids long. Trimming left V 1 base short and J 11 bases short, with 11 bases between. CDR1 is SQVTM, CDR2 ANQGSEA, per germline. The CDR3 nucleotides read TGCAGCGTTGAAGGAGAACAGGTGGCTTTCTTT. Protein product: CSVEGEQVAFF.

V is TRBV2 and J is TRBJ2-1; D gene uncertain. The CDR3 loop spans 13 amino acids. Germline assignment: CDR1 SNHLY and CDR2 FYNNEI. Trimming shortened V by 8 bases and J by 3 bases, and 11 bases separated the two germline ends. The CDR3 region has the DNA TGTGCCAGCGGCCGGACGTACTACAATGAGCAGTTCTTC. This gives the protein CASGRTYYNEQFF.

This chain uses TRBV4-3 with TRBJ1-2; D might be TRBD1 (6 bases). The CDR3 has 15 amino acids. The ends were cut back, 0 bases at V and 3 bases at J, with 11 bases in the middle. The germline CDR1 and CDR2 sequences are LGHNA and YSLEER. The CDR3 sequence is CASSQDRAGDYGYTF. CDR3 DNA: TGCGCCAGCAGCCAAGATCGAGCAGGGGACTATGGCTACACCTTC.